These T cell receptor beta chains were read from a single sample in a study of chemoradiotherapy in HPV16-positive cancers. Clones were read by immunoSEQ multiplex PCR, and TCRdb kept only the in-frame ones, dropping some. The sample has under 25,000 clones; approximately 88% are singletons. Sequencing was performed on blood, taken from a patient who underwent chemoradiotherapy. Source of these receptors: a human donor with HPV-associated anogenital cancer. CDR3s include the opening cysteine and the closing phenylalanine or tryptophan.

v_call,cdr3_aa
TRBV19,CASSMGETQYF
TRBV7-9,CASSLGLTLDGYTF
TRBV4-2,CASSQRDGRPEAFF
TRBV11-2,CASSFFRDRGPNTEAFF
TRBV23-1,CASSQSRSLTVRQPQHF
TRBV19,CASSMYTGNTQHF
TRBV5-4,CASSLEWGHGYTF
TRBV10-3,CAISGRGREDTEAFF
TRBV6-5,CASSYRVEEKLFF
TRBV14,CASSQRRSTDSGNTIYF
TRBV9,CASSPYNSPLHF
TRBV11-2,CASSTPRTSGLNNEQFF
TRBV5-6,CASSLGTGYYEQYF
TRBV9,CASSGTISGEQFF
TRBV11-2,CASSPQPGLEQYF
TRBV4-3,CASSQDGAGRDGYTF
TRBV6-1,CASSATAWGKLFF
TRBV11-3,CASSPTGASYEQYF
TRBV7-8,CASSLEGTAIEQYF
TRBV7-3,CASSPLPRQGGTGELFF
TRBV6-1,CASSESWDRSNEQFF
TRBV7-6,CASSPETNSGNTIYF
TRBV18,CASSPFKGQGQETQYF
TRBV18,CASSPGTRGEQYF
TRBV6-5,CAARGSSYNSPLHF
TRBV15,CATSTIDRGLEQYF
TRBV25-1,CASSGGTDTGELFF
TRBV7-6,CASSPTGRGANTEAFF
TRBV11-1,CASSSLTSGGADTQYF
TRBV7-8,CASSLASGAAGEQYF
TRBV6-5,CATRFDEDYGYTF
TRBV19,CASSTPQTGGYGYTF
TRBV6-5,CASKEDSNQPQHF
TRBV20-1,CSARDTGELFF
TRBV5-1,CASSSAGQYNEKLFF
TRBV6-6,CAVPGGPNTGELFF
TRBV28,CASSPPHVQETQYF
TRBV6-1,CATKTGRLYEQYF
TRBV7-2,CASSFSDRGHEKLFF
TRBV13,CASSLMKYNEQFF
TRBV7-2,CASSRVPNTEAFF
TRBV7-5,CARSPKAGNLNTEAFF
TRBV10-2,CASRGTGSTEAFF
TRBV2,CASSGTGNMAGYTF
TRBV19,CASSIWGDTGELFF
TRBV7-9,CASRRPGGYEKLFF
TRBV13,CASSNWRDRGQETQYF
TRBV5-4,CASSFSGEETQYF
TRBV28,CASVGYNEQFF
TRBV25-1,CASTGHSAFYGYTF